The subject of this entry is one TCR beta chain. A read error may be the cause here, since a much bigger clone is one base away. The sample has other DNA sequences that encode this CDR3 too. The data stem from a study of shared clonotypes between healthy human individuals. This CDR3 comprises 12 residues. V was clipped by 4 bases and J by 0 bases, with 4 bases between them. In germline, CDR1 is SGHRS, CDR2 YFSETQ. For each subset, genomic DNA was distributed in equal portions over several immunoSEQ plates. Generated by immunoSEQ multiplex PCR, the TCRdb table keeps only in-frame clones and is missing some. Of about 1 million clones listed, more than 60% are singletons.

The sequencing input was memory CD4+ T cells sorted from blood. The subset denotes: CD45RA-negative fraction. The source of this sequence is a man aged 18 to 30 in good health. The V call is TRBV5-1, the J call TRBJ2-5, with D unclear. In nucleotides, the CDR3 is TGCGCCAGCAGCCCCAACCAAGAGACCCAGTACTTC. Translated, it gives CASSPNQETQYF.